A single sample gave rise to the 19 T cell receptor beta chains below, sequenced in a study of response to subunit inactivated influenza vaccine. TCRdb passed the RT-PCR reads through MiXCR, listing each CDR3 protein once. The sample contains approximately 520,000 distinct CDR3 sequences, 25% of which appear only once. The input for sequencing was CD4+ T cells sorted from PBMCs, taken 5 days after vaccination. All receptors come from a middle-aged man who received an inactivated influenza vaccine.

This rearrangement joins TRBV11-2 to TRBJ2-4; D unclear. CDR3 length: 14 amino acids. Per the germline V gene, CDR1 is SGHAT and CDR2 is FQNNGV. The germline V and J ends were trimmed by 5 bases and 6 bases, with 14 bases remaining between them. Here the CDR3 reads CASSPSGPPNIQYF. The CDR3 nucleotides are TGTGCCAGCAGCCCCAGTGGGCCTCCAAACATTCAGTACTTC.

This clonotype showed up just a few times. The chain links TRBV28 to TRBJ2-2; no definite D call. Per the germline V gene, CDR1 is MDHEN and CDR2 is SYDVKM. CDR3 length: 13 residues. V dropped 7 bases and J dropped 4 bases, with 10 bases sitting between them. The CDR3: CASTTVLTGELFF. In nucleotides, the CDR3 is TGTGCCAGCACTACCGTCCTCACCGGGGAGCTGTTTTTT.

This clonotype was recorded a few times. J is TRBJ2-2 and V is TRBV20-1; D remains ambiguous. This CDR3 spans 16 amino acids. V gave up 1 base and J gave up 0 bases, with 12 bases separating them. Germline CDR1 is DFQATT and CDR2 is SNEGSKA (reference sequence). CDR3 loop: CSARGHPPSNTGELFF. CDR3 coding DNA: TGCAGTGCTAGAGGGCACCCTCCCTCGAACACCGGGGAGCTGTTTTTT.

This clonotype was seen a handful of times. J is TRBJ2-5 and V is TRBV5-1; 10 bases align to TRBD1. Germline V gene sequence: CDR1 SGHRS, CDR2 YFSETQ. This CDR3 is 17 amino acids long. Trimming cost V 4 bases and J 3 bases; bases outside gene matches: 12. CDR3 region: CASSPNPPGQGKETQYF. CDR3 sequence (DNA): TGCGCCAGCAGCCCAAATCCACCGGGACAGGGGAAAGAGACCCAGTACTTC.

The V call is TRBV4-2, the J call TRBJ1-1; possibly TRBD1 for D (5 bases). This CDR3 region has 15 residues. The ends were cut back, 0 bases at V and 5 bases at J, with 13 bases in the middle. The V gene's germline CDR1 is LGHNA and CDR2 YNFKEQ. CDR3 in amino acids: CASSQDLSGWTEAFF. DNA of the CDR3: TGTGCCAGCAGCCAAGATTTATCAGGGTGGACTGAAGCTTTCTTT.

V usage is TRBV20-1 and J usage is TRBJ2-1, with D hard to call. The V end lost 0 bases, the J end lost 2 bases, and 8 bases lay between the germline ends. The CDR3 is 14 amino acids. Germline CDR1 and CDR2: DFQATT and SNEGSKA (reference sequence). The CDR3, as DNA: TGCAGTGCTAGAGATCTCCAGGCCTACAATGAGCAGTTCTTC. Its translation: CSARDLQAYNEQFF.

This clonotype has a handful of counts. The V call is TRBV20-1, the J call TRBJ2-1; 8 bases align to TRBD1. This CDR3 spans 14 amino acids. V lost 6 bases and J lost 2; bases outside the gene matches: 6. Germline assignment: CDR1 DFQATT and CDR2 SNEGSKA (reference sequence). CDR3 protein: CSATQGATYNEQFF. CDR3 DNA: TGCAGTGCAACTCAGGGGGCAACCTACAATGAGCAGTTCTTC.

The chain links TRBV7-9 to TRBJ1-4, with a possible D match to TRBD1 (5 bases). The V gene lost 0 bases and the J gene lost 5 bases, with 10 bases spanning the gap. CDR3 length: 15 amino acids. Germline values: CDR1 SEHNR, CDR2 FQNEAQ (reference sequence). CDR3 bases: TGTGCCAGCAGCTTAGCAGGGGCAGTGAATGAAAAACTGTTTTTT. This encodes CASSLAGAVNEKLFF. The complete variable domain, with remaining parts taken from reference TRBV7-9 and TRBJ1-4, reads DTGVSQNPRHKITKRGQNVTFRCDPISEHNRLYWYRQTLGQGPEFLTYFQNEAQLEKSRLLSDRFSAERPKGSFSTLEIQRTEQGDSAMYLCASSLAGAVNEKLFFGSGTQLSVL.

This clonotype was seen more than once but under ten times. Here the CDR3 DNA reads TGTGCCAGCAGTCGCTCGGCGGGGGGGCCCAATGAGCAGTTCTTC. This sequence encodes CASSRSAGGPNEQFF. The genes are TRBV6-5 and TRBJ2-1; the match to TRBD2 covers 9 bases. The CDR3 is 15 amino acids. Germline V CDR1 and CDR2: MNHEY, SVGAGI. The junction had 8 bases not matched to a gene; V was cut back by 5 bases and J by 6 bases.

In its sample, this clonotype was seen many times. V is TRBV29-1 and J is TRBJ2-1, with 8 bases matching TRBD1. This CDR3 region has 13 residues. V lost 7 bases and J lost 7; bases outside the gene matches: 9. Germline V gene lookup returns CDR1 SQVTM and CDR2 ANQGSEA. CDR3 sequence (DNA): TGCAGCGACGGACAGGGTGCGAGGAATGAGCAGTTCTTC. Encoded protein: CSDGQGARNEQFF.

The V gene is TRBV6-1, the J gene TRBJ2-2; D perhaps matches TRBD2 (6 bases). The germline V gene has CDR1 MNHNS and CDR2 SASEGT. There are 15 residues in the CDR3. Trimming took off 8 bases at V and 0 bases at J, with 13 bases between the two ends. The CDR3 DNA reads as TGTGCCAGCGAGCGCGGGGCAGCGAACACCGGGGAGCTGTTTTTT. This sequence encodes CASERGAANTGELFF.

This clonotype showed up just a few times. V gene TRBV5-1 combines with J gene TRBJ2-1; TRBD2 might be the D (5 bases). CDR1 SGHRS and CDR2 YFSETQ come from the germline V gene. Trimming cost V 3 bases and J 5 bases, with 12 bases left between them. The CDR3 contains 14 residues. CDR3 DNA sequence: TGCGCCAGCAGCTCCGGGATGCAAAACAATGAGCAGTTCTTC. Translating it yields CASSSGMQNNEQFF.

This clonotype was counted only a few times. The chain carries TRBV6-1 and TRBJ2-7, with D perhaps matching TRBD2 (5 bases). This CDR3 spans 15 amino acids. Germline-derived CDR1 and CDR2 are MNHNS and SASEGT. Deletions cut 6 bases from V and 4 bases from J, with 19 bases between. CDR3 bases: TGTGCCAGCAGCCCCTCAAGCGGAAGAGGGTACGAGCAGTACTTC. This translates into CASSPSSGRGYEQYF.

This clonotype was counted between two and nine times. The chain carries TRBV7-9 and TRBJ2-5; 9 bases line up with TRBD1. This CDR3 contains 15 residues. Looked up from germline, CDR1 is SEHNR and CDR2 is FQNEAQ (reference sequence). The V gene end was trimmed by 5 bases and the J gene end by 5 bases; junction bases not matched to a gene: 9. The CDR3 DNA is TGTGCCAGCAGCCCCGGACAGGGGAGTATGGAGACCCAGTACTTC. The encoded protein is CASSPGQGSMETQYF.

The chain employs TRBV28 and TRBJ2-5, with D perhaps matching TRBD1 (6 bases). V lost 5 bases and J 5 bases, leaving 9 bases between the germline ends. In germline, CDR1 is MDHEN, CDR2 SYDVKM. The CDR3 totals 12 residues. The CDR3 loop reads CASSHTGETQYF. CDR3 DNA sequence: TGTGCCAGCAGTCACACAGGGGAGACCCAGTACTTC.

The chain links TRBV7-6 to TRBJ2-7; D is uncertain. With 3 bases removed from V and 0 bases from J, the gap between germline ends came to 6 bases. The CDR3 spans 13 residues. Germline assignment: CDR1 SGHVS and CDR2 FNYEAQ. CDR3 in DNA: TGTGCCAGCAGCTTCTCAACCTCCTACGAGCAGTACTTC. Residues: CASSFSTSYEQYF.

The V and J genes are TRBV6-1 and TRBJ2-7; TRBD2 matches 8 bases. Germline V CDR1 and CDR2: MNHNS, SASEGT. V lost 8 bases, J lost 2 bases, and 8 bases stayed unmatched. The CDR3 length is 14 residues. CDR3 region: CASALTSGTYEQYF. The CDR3 DNA sequence: TGTGCCAGCGCGCTCACTAGCGGAACCTACGAGCAGTACTTC.

The chain joins TRBV6-1 to TRBJ2-2; no firm D call. From germline, CDR1 is MNHNS and CDR2 SASEGT. The CDR3 length is 15 residues. The V and J ends lost 5 bases and 6 bases respectively, with 16 bases between them. The CDR3 DNA is TGTGCCAGCAGTCCAACGTACCGGGCATCCGGGGAGCTGTTTTTT. Its protein is CASSPTYRASGELFF.

This clonotype has a handful of counts. The V gene is TRBV10-3, the J gene TRBJ2-4; TRBD2 matches at 10 bases. The germline CDR1 and CDR2 sequences are ENHRY and SYGVKD. This CDR3 has 15 residues. V lost 6 bases and J lost 13; bases outside the gene matches: 15. The CDR3 is CAIREDSGTSAQQYF. For the CDR3, the DNA is TGTGCCATCAGGGAAGATTCCGGGACTAGCGCCCAACAGTACTTC.